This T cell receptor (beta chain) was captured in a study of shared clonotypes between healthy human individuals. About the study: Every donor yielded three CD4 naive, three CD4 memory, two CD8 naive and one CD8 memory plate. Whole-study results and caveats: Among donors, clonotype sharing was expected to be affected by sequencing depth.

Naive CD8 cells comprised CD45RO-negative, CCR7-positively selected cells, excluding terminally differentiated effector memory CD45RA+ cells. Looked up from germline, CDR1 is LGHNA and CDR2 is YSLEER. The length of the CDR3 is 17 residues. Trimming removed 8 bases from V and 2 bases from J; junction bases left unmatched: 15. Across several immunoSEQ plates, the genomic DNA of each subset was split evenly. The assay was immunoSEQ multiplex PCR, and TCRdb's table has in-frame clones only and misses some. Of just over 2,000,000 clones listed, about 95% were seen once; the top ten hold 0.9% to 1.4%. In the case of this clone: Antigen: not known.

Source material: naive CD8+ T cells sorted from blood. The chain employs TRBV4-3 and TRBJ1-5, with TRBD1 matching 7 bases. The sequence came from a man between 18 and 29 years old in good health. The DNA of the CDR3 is TGCGCCAGCTGGGATTTCAGGGGGGGCAGGGGCAATCAGCCCCAGCATTTT. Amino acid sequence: CASWDFRGGRGNQPQHF.